The next 26 T cell receptor beta chains were all read from a single sample in a study of T-cell reconstitution after alpha-beta-depleted transplantation in children. The library targeted TCRbeta and was prepared with unique molecular identifiers. Via MiXCR, TCRdb re-called the PCR reads, giving one row per CDR3 protein. The sample shows some 310,000 distinct CDR3 sequences, 20% to 30% of them seen only once. The sample here was PBMCs, mostly from graft donor cells, taken 180 days after TCRalphabeta/CD19-depleted stem cell transplant. These receptor sequences come from a male patient younger than 18 who had a stem cell transplant for acute lymphoblastic leukemia, so the T cells may come from the graft donor.

In its sample, this clonotype was seen a few times. This chain joins TRBV20-1 and TRBJ1-4; 8 nucleotides match TRBD1. V gave up 6 bases and J gave up 8 bases; unmatched junction bases: 11. CDR1 is DFQATT and CDR2 is SNEGSKA in the germline V gene (reference sequence). This CDR3 contains 14 residues. CDR3 nucleotide sequence: TGCAGTGCAACCTGGACAGGGTTGAACGAAAAACTGTTTTTT. Translated: CSATWTGLNEKLFF.

This clonotype was detected only a few times. The chain joins TRBV12-3 or TRBV12-4 to TRBJ2-7, with D perhaps TRBD2 (6 bases). CDR3 length equals 15 residues. V lost 7 bases and J 0 bases, leaving 16 bases between the germline ends. The CDR3 sequence: CASIPAGGSSYEQYF. The CDR3 DNA follows: TGTGCCAGCATTCCTGCCGGGGGAAGCTCCTACGAGCAGTACTTC.

The genes are TRBV9 and TRBJ2-2; the match to TRBD1 covers 8 bases. This CDR3 contains 18 residues. V lost 0 bases and J lost 1; bases outside the gene matches: 8. The germline gives CDR1 SGDLS, CDR2 YYNGEE. The CDR3 region has the DNA TGTGCCAGCAGCGTAGAGACCCAGGGGGCTATGAACACCGGGGAGCTGTTTTTT. It encodes CASSVETQGAMNTGELFF.

This clonotype has just a few counts. The chain combines TRBV10-3 with TRBJ2-7, with TRBD2 matching 16 bases. V dropped 0 bases and J dropped 6; count of bases not matched to a gene: 11. Germline V gene sequence: CDR1 ENHRY, CDR2 SYGVKD. The CDR3 totals 19 residues. DNA of the CDR3: TGTGCCATCAGTGAGTCCCCTGGGACTAGCGGGAGGGTAGTAGGCGAGCAGTACTTC. It translates to CAISESPGTSGRVVGEQYF.

This clonotype has more than one count but fewer than ten. The chain recombines TRBV11-2 with TRBJ2-4; D perhaps matches TRBD1 (6 bases). Trimming removed 4 bases at V and 4 bases at J, with 26 bases between. Germline-derived CDR1 and CDR2 are SGHAT and FQNNGV. The CDR3 has 19 amino acids. CDR3 DNA sequence: TGTGCCAGCAGCTCACCAGTTGCAGGGGAGTCGGGGACAAAAAACATTCAGTACTTC. Protein sequence: CASSSPVAGESGTKNIQYF.

This clonotype came up a few times. The rearrangement joins TRBV10-3 to TRBJ2-7; D is possibly TRBD1 (6 bases). The CDR3 sequence is 16 residues long. Germline V CDR1 and CDR2: ENHRY, SYGVKD. V was clipped by 3 bases and J by 5 bases, with 20 bases between them. CDR3: CAISDLMFRGNNEQYF. CDR3 nucleotide sequence: TGTGCCATCAGTGACCTCATGTTCAGGGGAAATAACGAGCAGTACTTC.

The chain employs TRBV12-3 or TRBV12-4 and TRBJ2-7; 7 bases align to TRBD1. This CDR3 has 16 amino acids. Trimming removed 6 bases from V and 6 bases from J; junction bases left unmatched: 17. CDR3 in DNA: TGTGCCAGCAGCAAGAAATCCGGGACAGTGCTCGGCGAGCAGTACTTC. This sequence encodes CASSKKSGTVLGEQYF.

This clonotype was counted a few times. This chain joins TRBV7-3 and TRBJ2-2, with 8 bases fitting TRBD1. The CDR3 spans 15 residues. J gave up 5 bases and V 4 bases, and 6 bases lay outside the gene matches. The germline V gene encodes CDR1 SGHTA and CDR2 FQGTGA. The CDR3 loop reads CASSSGQGETGELFF. CDR3 nucleotide sequence: TGTGCCAGCAGCTCCGGACAGGGCGAAACCGGGGAGCTGTTTTTT.

V gene TRBV4-1 combines with J gene TRBJ2-5; maybe TRBD2 (6 bases). Trimming cost V 2 bases and J 2 bases, with 9 bases left between them. The CDR3 extends over 14 amino acids. Germline V gene sequence: CDR1 MGHRA, CDR2 YSYEKL. DNA for the CDR3: TGCGCCAGCAGCCAATTAGCGGTACAAGAGACCCAGTACTTC. Protein: CASSQLAVQETQYF.

The CDR3 DNA reads TGCGCCAGCAACGACAGGGGGCACATAAGCACAGATACGCAGTATTTT. This translates into CASNDRGHISTDTQYF. The rearrangement links TRBV10-2 to TRBJ2-3; 10 nucleotides align to TRBD1. This CDR3 contains 16 residues. Per the germline V gene, CDR1 is WSHSY and CDR2 is SAAADI. J lost 0 bases, V lost 7 bases, and 7 bases had no gene match.

This clonotype was detected ten times or more. This chain uses TRBV7-9 with TRBJ2-7; 7 positions agree with TRBD1. The V gene end was trimmed by 5 bases and the J gene end by 1 base; junction bases not matched to a gene: 2. The CDR3 covers 13 residues. The germline CDR1 and CDR2 sequences are SEHNR and FQNEAQ (reference sequence). In DNA, the CDR3 is TGTGCCAGCAGCCGGACAGGATCCTACGAGCAGTACTTC. This translates into CASSRTGSYEQYF.

The rearrangement joins TRBV2 to TRBJ2-1, with D perhaps matching TRBD1 or TRBD2 (5 bases each). The ends were cut back, 9 bases at V and 5 bases at J, with 14 bases in the middle. CDR3 length equals 13 residues. CDR1 and CDR2 (germline): SNHLY, FYNNEI. The CDR3 DNA sequence: TGTGCCAGTGGGACCTATGGAAACAATGAGCAGTTCTTC. Translation: CASGTYGNNEQFF.

This clonotype occurred many times. The genes are TRBV5-1 and TRBJ1-2, with a weak D call TRBD1 (6 bases). Trimming took 1 base from V and 2 from J, leaving 9 bases between them. In germline, CDR1 is SGHRS, CDR2 YFSETQ. CDR3 length equals 14 residues. The CDR3 region is CASSLTGTNYGYTF. CDR3 sequence (DNA): TGCGCCAGCAGCTTGACAGGGACCAACTATGGCTACACCTTC.

This clonotype was detected a few times. The rearrangement links TRBV5-6 to TRBJ2-1; TRBD1 matches at 9 bases. CDR1 and CDR2 (germline): SGHDT, YYEEEE. The CDR3 covers 14 residues. Unmatched junction bases numbered 9, after V lost 5 bases and J lost 9 bases. The CDR3 spells CASRVQGAVGEQFF. The DNA for the CDR3 is TGTGCCAGCAGGGTACAGGGGGCTGTAGGTGAGCAGTTCTTC.

J is TRBJ2-1 and V is TRBV24-1, with 7 bases aligning to TRBD1. Germline V CDR1 and CDR2: KGHDR, SFDVKD. The CDR3 has 13 amino acids. The J segment lost 6 bases and the V segment lost 10 bases, leaving 8 bases of the junction unmatched. The CDR3 region is CATCTGVRNEQFF. Written as DNA, the CDR3 is TGTGCCACATGCACAGGGGTTCGCAATGAGCAGTTCTTC.

This clonotype was detected a few times. V usage is TRBV7-9 and J usage is TRBJ2-6; weak D call: TRBD1 (5 bases). This CDR3 is 17 amino acids long. CDR1 is SEHNR and CDR2 is FQNEAQ in the germline V gene (reference sequence). Trimming left V 3 bases short and J 2 bases short, with 14 bases between. The CDR3 is CASSLVQGSPGANVLTF. The CDR3 nucleotides read TGTGCCAGCAGCTTGGTTCAGGGAAGTCCTGGGGCCAACGTCCTGACTTTC. The entire variable domain, with the rest obtained from reference TRBV7-9 and TRBJ2-6, is as follows: DTGVSQNPRHKITKRGQNVTFRCDPISEHNRLYWYRQTLGQGPEFLTYFQNEAQLEKSRLLSDRFSAERPKGSFSTLEIQRTEQGDSAMYLCASSLVQGSPGANVLTFGAGSRLTVL.

In its sample, this clonotype was seen a few times. The chain joins TRBV20-1 to TRBJ2-2; TRBD2 matches 14 bases. From germline, CDR1 is DFQATT and CDR2 SNEGSKA (reference sequence). Trimming at V came to 6 bases and at J to 0 bases, leaving 6 bases not matched to a gene. This CDR3 is 17 amino acids long. The CDR3 protein is CSASLTSGRANTGELFF. The CDR3 nucleotides are TGCAGTGCCAGTCTGACTAGCGGGAGGGCGAACACCGGGGAGCTGTTTTTT.

A remark on this clonotype: A read error may account for a junction end that differs from germline. The chain carries TRBV18 and TRBJ2-1; TRBD1 might be the D (6 bases). Germline lookup yields CDR1 KGHSH and CDR2 LQKENI. This CDR3 is built from 11 residues. The CDR3 region is CASSPGQGQIF. The CDR3 DNA reads as TGTGCCAGCTCACCAGGCCAGGGGCAAATCTTC.

The sample holds a few counts of this clonotype. The chain links TRBV12-3 or TRBV12-4 to TRBJ2-3, with 8 bases aligning to TRBD1. The CDR3 loop spans 15 amino acids. V shed 5 bases and J 6 bases; nucleotides not matched to a gene: 10. Written as DNA, the CDR3 is TGTGCCAGCAGTCCCCGACAGGGGAGGAGGGATACGCAGTATTTT. It encodes CASSPRQGRRDTQYF.

The V and J genes are TRBV11-2 and TRBJ2-1; TRBD1 matches 9 bases. CDR3 length equals 15 residues. Losses at the gene ends were 1 base for V and 6 bases for J; bases not matched to a gene: 4. Germline loops: CDR1 SGHAT, CDR2 FQNNGV. CDR3 DNA: TGTGCCAGCAGCTTAGCCGGGACAGGGTCCAATGAGCAGTTCTTC. Translated, it gives CASSLAGTGSNEQFF.

This clonotype has a handful of counts. The chain links TRBV7-2 to TRBJ1-5, with a tentative D call TRBD1 (5 bases). The CDR3 loop spans 13 amino acids. V dropped 5 bases and J dropped 5 bases, with 10 bases sitting between them. Germline loops: CDR1 SGHTA, CDR2 FQGNSA. The CDR3 DNA reads TGTGCCAGCAGCCGGGACCCGGATCAGCCCCAGCATTTT. As protein: CASSRDPDQPQHF.

Details on this clonotype: The junction shows a germline mismatch at one end, possibly a read error. The chain combines TRBV4-1 with TRBJ2-7; D might be TRBD2 (6 bases). The CDR3 totals 17 residues. Germline V CDR1 and CDR2: MGHRA, YSYEKL. Here the CDR3 reads CANSQFKRGLATYEQYF. The DNA for the CDR3 is TGCGCCAACAGCCAATTCAAGAGGGGACTGGCTACCTACGAGCAGTACTTC.

V usage is TRBV5-5 and J usage is TRBJ1-1; D is unresolved. V was cut by 1 base and J by 5 bases, with 15 bases left in between. The germline gives CDR1 SGHKS, CDR2 YYEKEE (reference sequence). The CDR3 runs to 15 residues. Here the CDR3 DNA reads TGTGCCAGCAGCTTGCTTTTCCTTGAAAGTACTGAAGCTTTCTTT. This encodes CASSLLFLESTEAFF.

This clonotype occurred a few times. This chain joins TRBV7-9 and TRBJ1-5, with 7 bases aligning to TRBD1. The CDR3 totals 17 residues. The V gene's germline CDR1 is SEHNR and CDR2 FQNEAQ (reference sequence). Trimming took 5 bases from V and 4 from J; bases not matched to a gene: 14. CDR3 nucleotides: TGTGCCAGCAGCCTTAACTACGGGACAGTGGGAAATCAGCCCCAGCATTTT. Translation gives CASSLNYGTVGNQPQHF. The entire variable domain, with the rest obtained from reference TRBV7-9 and TRBJ1-5, is as follows: DTGVSQNPRHKITKRGQNVTFRCDPISEHNRLYWYRQTLGQGPEFLTYFQNEAQLEKSRLLSDRFSAERPKGSFSTLEIQRTEQGDSAMYLCASSLNYGTVGNQPQHFGDGTRLSIL.

V usage is TRBV28 and J usage is TRBJ2-7; 10 nucleotides align to TRBD2. Losses at the gene ends were 2 bases for V and 1 base for J; bases not matched to a gene: 5. Germline CDR1 is MDHEN and CDR2 is SYDVKM. The CDR3 runs to 16 residues. The CDR3 spells CASSLTSGEGSYEQYF. CDR3 sequence (DNA): TGTGCCAGCAGTTTAACTAGCGGGGAAGGGTCCTACGAGCAGTACTTC.

The chain carries TRBV25-1 and TRBJ2-3, with TRBD2 identical over 7 bases. The V gene's germline CDR1 is MGHDK and CDR2 SYGVNS. The V gene end was trimmed by 0 bases and the J gene end by 4 bases; junction bases not matched to a gene: 7. The CDR3 extends over 16 amino acids. The CDR3 DNA sequence: TGTGCCAGCAGTGAATATTCTGGCGGGAGCGCAGATACGCAGTATTTT. Translated, it gives CASSEYSGGSADTQYF.